Below, 8 T cell receptor beta chains from the same sample are listed, as sequenced in a study of blood T cell repertoires in COVID-19 (dated by TCRdb to 2018 to 2021). Libraries came from the immunoSEQ multiplex PCR assay. Here the immuneACCESS table is served through TCRdb, limited to in-frame sequences with V and J called. Missing clones are a known gap in these copies; in checked studies unresolved V genes cover under half, and the rest lacks a known reason. A total of roughly 220,000 clones appear in this sample, about nine tenths of them only once. 5.5% to 7% of the sample belongs to the ten largest clones. Material: peripheral blood. The receptors were sampled from an elderly man with acute or convalescent COVID-19.

This chain uses TRBV15 with TRBJ2-5, with 7 bases fitting TRBD1. The CDR3 is made up of 15 amino acids. Germline CDR1 LNHNV, CDR2 YYDKDF (reference sequence). Losses at the gene ends were 0 bases for V and 4 bases for J; bases not matched to a gene: 5. The CDR3 here is CATSRDRAGGETQYF. The CDR3 nucleotides are TGTGCCACCAGCAGAGATCGGGCAGGGGGAGAGACCCAGTACTTC.

The rearrangement joins TRBV4-1 to TRBJ1-5; D possibly corresponds to TRBD1 (5 bases). V dropped 6 bases and J dropped 7 bases, with 16 bases sitting between them. Germline loops: CDR1 MGHRA, CDR2 YSYEKL. The CDR3 has 14 residues. CDR3 protein: CASSREGRGQPQHF. CDR3 coding DNA: TGCGCCAGCAGTCGGGAGGGACGTGGCCAGCCCCAGCATTTT.

The chain employs TRBV4-3 and TRBJ1-1; 8 nucleotides line up with TRBD1. Germline loops: CDR1 LGHNA, CDR2 YSLEER. The CDR3 extends over 15 amino acids. The V segment lost 0 bases and the J segment 4 bases; nucleotides outside the gene matches: 4. The CDR3 DNA reads as TGCGCCAGCAGCCAAGAACAACAGGGGGTCACTGAAGCTTTCTTT. This sequence encodes CASSQEQQGVTEAFF.

This chain links TRBV18 with TRBJ2-3; 8 nucleotides line up with TRBD1. From germline, CDR1 is KGHSH and CDR2 LQKENI. This CDR3 is built from 16 residues. The ends lost 4 bases at V and 4 bases at J; junction bases unmatched: 10. CDR3 bases: TGTGCCAGCTCACTAAAGACAGGGGCCCCTCCAGATACGCAGTATTTT. This translates into CASSLKTGAPPDTQYF.

The gene calls are TRBV24-1 and TRBJ2-1; tentative D call: TRBD1 (5 bases). The germline CDR1 and CDR2 sequences are KGHDR and SFDVKD. Trimming left V 5 bases short and J 0 bases short, with 13 bases between. CDR3 length: 16 residues. CDR3: CATSGFDRSSYNEQFF. Here the CDR3 DNA reads TGTGCCACCAGTGGTTTCGACAGAAGCTCCTACAATGAGCAGTTCTTC.

The V and J genes are TRBV5-1 and TRBJ1-2; no reliable D call. This CDR3 is 13 amino acids long. Germline V gives CDR1 SGHRS, CDR2 YFSETQ. V gave up 0 bases and J gave up 4 bases, with 7 bases separating them. CDR3 sequence reads: CASSLAQFYGYTF. The CDR3 nucleotides are TGCGCCAGCAGCTTGGCGCAGTTCTATGGCTACACCTTC.

This clone was detected only a few times. This chain links TRBV7-2 with TRBJ2-6, with TRBD1 as a possible D gene (6 bases). The CDR3 runs to 15 residues. Looked up from germline, CDR1 is SGHTA and CDR2 is FQGNSA. V lost 5 bases and J 4 bases, leaving 12 bases between the germline ends. As DNA, the CDR3 is TGTGCCAGCAGCGCTGACAGGACCGGGGCCAACGTCCTGACTTTC. This translates into CASSADRTGANVLTF. Together with reference TRBV7-2 and TRBJ2-6, the CDR3 gives the full variable domain: GAGVSQSPSNKVTEKGKDVELRCDPISGHTALYWYRQSLGQGLEFLIYFQGNSAPDKSGLPSDRFSAERTGGSVSTLTIQRTQQEDSAVYLCASSADRTGANVLTFGAGSRLTVL.

The rearrangement links TRBV19 to TRBJ1-5; D gene unclear. This CDR3 is built from 14 residues. Per germline, CDR1 LNHDA and CDR2 SQIVND (reference sequence). V dropped 5 bases and J dropped 1 base, with 9 bases sitting between them. The CDR3 reads CASSGQISNQPQHF. The CDR3 DNA follows: TGTGCCAGTAGTGGCCAGATAAGCAATCAGCCCCAGCATTTT. Together with reference TRBV19 and TRBJ1-5, the CDR3 gives the full variable domain: DGGITQSPKYLFRKEGQNVTLSCEQNLNHDAMYWYRQDPGQGLRLIYYSQIVNDFQKGDIAEGYSVSREKKESFPLTVTSAQKNPTAFYLCASSGQISNQPQHFGDGTRLSIL.